The rows below give T cell receptor beta chains drawn from one sample of a study of control samples from healthy donors and cancer patients. TCRdb keeps only in-frame clones here, not all; method: immunoSEQ multiplex PCR. The sample records 150,000 to 200,000 clones, roughly 89% being singletons. The specimen was blood. These receptors were taken from a woman between 25 and 40 years old in good health. Both conserved end residues are part of each CDR3. The order of the fields is CDR3 protein, CDR3 DNA, clone size, D gene, V gene, J gene. The D gene is left open where the match is weak. Clone size is not always given. Where it is, it says once, few, many or a class for expanded clones.

CDR3: CASSLRKTSTDTQYF; DNA: TGTGCCAGCAGTTTGAGAAAAACCAGCACAGATACGCAGTATTTT; size: .; D: .; V: TRBV27; J: TRBJ2-3
CDR3: CASNPTGGNEKLFF; DNA: TGTGCCAGCAACCCTACAGGGGGGAATGAAAAACTGTTTTTT; size: .; D: TRBD1; V: TRBV2; J: TRBJ1-4
CDR3: CASSLQGISRNTIYF; DNA: TGTGCCAGCAGTTTACAGGGAATCTCTAGGAACACCATATATTTT; size: once; D: .; V: TRBV28; J: TRBJ1-3
CDR3: CASSLVVSGELFF; DNA: TGCGCCAGCAGCTTGGTCGTTTCCGGGGAGCTGTTTTTT; size: .; D: .; V: TRBV5-1; J: TRBJ2-2
CDR3: CASSFSGGPYEQYF; DNA: TGTGCCAGCAGCTTTAGCGGGGGGCCCTACGAGCAGTACTTC; size: .; D: TRBD2; V: TRBV4-2; J: TRBJ2-7
CDR3: CASSDEGVETDTQYF; DNA: TGTGCCAGCAGTGACGAGGGAGTAGAGACAGATACGCAGTATTTT; size: .; D: .; V: TRBV6-4; J: TRBJ2-3
CDR3: CASSVGTSGGAYEQYF; DNA: TGTGCCAGCAGCGTAGGGACTAGCGGGGGGGCCTACGAGCAGTACTTC; size: .; D: TRBD2; V: TRBV9; J: TRBJ2-7
CDR3: CASSEWGSGNTIYF; DNA: TGTGCCAGCAGTGAATGGGGGTCTGGAAACACCATATATTTT; size: .; D: .; V: TRBV6-1; J: TRBJ1-3
CDR3: CASSLGTGLQETQYF; DNA: TGTGCCAGCAGCTTAGGCACAGGCCTCCAAGAGACCCAGTACTTC; size: .; D: .; V: TRBV7-9; J: TRBJ2-5
CDR3: CAISESEGLNQPQHF; DNA: TGTGCCATCAGTGAGTCGGAGGGGCTCAATCAGCCCCAGCATTTT; size: .; D: .; V: TRBV10-3; J: TRBJ1-5
CDR3: CASSLTELAGQYF; DNA: TGTGCCAGCAGCTTAACGGAGCTAGCGGGGCAGTACTTC; size: .; D: TRBD2; V: TRBV7-3; J: TRBJ2-7
CDR3: CASSRTGDNQPQHF; DNA: TGTGCCAGCTCACGGACAGGGGACAATCAGCCCCAGCATTTT; size: .; D: TRBD1; V: TRBV18; J: TRBJ1-5
CDR3: CASSPTDRRFGKLFF; DNA: TGTGCCAGCAGCCCCACCGACAGGCGTTTTGGAAAACTGTTTTTT; size: .; D: .; V: TRBV11-3; J: TRBJ1-4
CDR3: CASRPGIIYEQYF; DNA: TGTGCCAGCAGACCCGGGATTATATACGAGCAGTACTTC; size: .; D: .; V: TRBV27; J: TRBJ2-7
CDR3: CSASVGQANYGYTF; DNA: TGCAGTGCTAGTGTCGGGCAGGCTAACTATGGCTACACCTTC; size: .; D: .; V: TRBV20-1; J: TRBJ1-2
CDR3: CATSRIESGETQYF; DNA: TGTGCCACCAGCAGAATAGAGTCAGGAGAGACCCAGTACTTC; size: .; D: .; V: TRBV15; J: TRBJ2-5
CDR3: CASSTGGISSNQPQHF; DNA: TGTGCCAGTAGTACGGGGGGGATATCCTCCAATCAGCCCCAGCATTTT; size: once; D: .; V: TRBV19; J: TRBJ1-5
CDR3: CASSAHSGQGPYEQYF; DNA: TGTGCCAGCAGCGCCCATTCGGGACAGGGCCCCTACGAGCAGTACTTC; size: once; D: TRBD1; V: TRBV9; J: TRBJ2-7
CDR3: CASSPDRGSTEAFF; DNA: TGTGCCAGTAGTCCGGACAGGGGGAGCACTGAAGCTTTCTTT; size: few; D: TRBD1; V: TRBV19; J: TRBJ1-1
CDR3: CASSDQGVTGELFF; DNA: TGTGCCAGCAGTGACCAAGGGGTCACCGGGGAGCTGTTTTTT; size: .; D: .; V: TRBV6-4; J: TRBJ2-2
CDR3: CASSDRGRSETQYF; DNA: TGTGCCAGCAGTGACAGGGGGCGCTCGGAGACCCAGTACTTC; size: .; D: TRBD1; V: TRBV6-2/TRBV6-3; J: TRBJ2-5
CDR3: CASSARDYEQYF; DNA: TGTGCCAGCAGCGCTCGGGACTACGAGCAGTACTTC; size: .; D: .; V: TRBV9; J: TRBJ2-7
CDR3: CASSHRVGNEQFF; DNA: TGTGCCAGCAGCCACAGGGTCGGCAATGAGCAGTTCTTC; size: .; D: .; V: TRBV9; J: TRBJ2-1
CDR3: CASSLYSANTEAFF; DNA: TGTGCCAGCAGCTTGTATAGCGCGAACACTGAAGCTTTCTTT; size: .; D: .; V: TRBV5-8; J: TRBJ1-1
CDR3: CASSEVEKLFF; DNA: TGTGCCAGCAGTGAGGTTGAAAAACTGTTTTTT; size: .; D: .; V: TRBV2; J: TRBJ1-4
CDR3: CASSYNRDSFEAFF; DNA: TGTGCCAGCAGTTACAACCGGGACAGCTTTGAAGCTTTCTTT; size: .; D: TRBD1; V: TRBV6-6; J: TRBJ1-1
CDR3: CAWSAGGGPSTDTQYF; DNA: TGTGCCTGGAGCGCGGGGGGAGGGCCTAGCACAGATACGCAGTATTTT; size: .; D: TRBD2; V: TRBV30; J: TRBJ2-3
CDR3: CASSQNRGGRTEAFF; DNA: TGCGCCAGCAGCCAAAATCGGGGGGGACGGACTGAAGCTTTCTTT; size: .; D: .; V: TRBV4-1; J: TRBJ1-1
CDR3: CATSDWTGTYGYTF; DNA: TGTGCCACCAGTGATTGGACAGGGACCTATGGCTACACCTTC; size: few; D: TRBD1; V: TRBV24-1; J: TRBJ1-2
CDR3: CASSPLAGGKETQYF; DNA: TGTGCCAGCTCACCACTAGCGGGGGGGAAAGAGACCCAGTACTTC; size: .; D: TRBD2; V: TRBV18; J: TRBJ2-5
CDR3: CASSSDRASNEKLFF; DNA: TGTGCCAGCAGCTCCGACAGGGCCTCAAATGAAAAACTGTTTTTT; size: .; D: TRBD1; V: TRBV2; J: TRBJ1-4
CDR3: CASSQPVRESSGNTIYF; DNA: TGCGCCAGCAGCCAACCCGTCAGGGAGAGCTCTGGAAACACCATATATTTT; size: .; D: .; V: TRBV4-1; J: TRBJ1-3
CDR3: CASSEEGVYNSPLHF; DNA: TGTGCCAGCAGTGAAGAAGGCGTTTATAATTCACCCCTCCACTTT; size: .; D: .; V: TRBV6-1; J: TRBJ1-6
CDR3: CASSSGNYGYTF; DNA: TGTGCCAGCAGTTCGGGAAACTATGGCTACACCTTC; size: .; D: .; V: TRBV28; J: TRBJ1-2
CDR3: CASSRQGAGGTEAFF; DNA: TGCGCCAGCAGCCGACAGGGGGCCGGTGGAACTGAAGCTTTCTTT; size: .; D: TRBD1; V: TRBV4-1; J: TRBJ1-1
CDR3: CASSRDRGETQYF; DNA: TGTGCCAGCAGCCGGGACAGGGGAGAGACCCAGTACTTC; size: .; D: TRBD1; V: TRBV11-1; J: TRBJ2-5
CDR3: CASRGPPNQPQHF; DNA: TGTGCCAGCAGGGGACCGCCTAATCAGCCCCAGCATTTT; size: once; D: .; V: TRBV12-3/TRBV12-4; J: TRBJ1-5
CDR3: CASSEQAGANNEQFF; DNA: TGTGCCAGCAGCGAACAGGCAGGGGCGAACAATGAGCAGTTCTTC; size: .; D: .; V: TRBV9; J: TRBJ2-1
CDR3: CSGGQGQAFF; DNA: TGCAGCGGGGGACAGGGACAAGCTTTCTTT; size: .; D: TRBD1; V: TRBV29-1; J: TRBJ1-1
CDR3: CASSIDMSGIYNQPQHF; DNA: TGTGCCAGTAGTATAGATATGTCAGGAATATACAATCAGCCCCAGCATTTT; size: .; D: .; V: TRBV19; J: TRBJ1-5
CDR3: CASSLDPVYGYTF; DNA: TGCGCCAGCAGCTTGGATCCCGTCTATGGCTACACCTTC; size: .; D: .; V: TRBV5-1; J: TRBJ1-2
CDR3: CSVGTGLAKNIQYF; DNA: TGCAGCGTTGGGACAGGCCTAGCCAAAAACATTCAGTACTTC; size: .; D: TRBD1; V: TRBV29-1; J: TRBJ2-4
CDR3: CSVEGTGGTEAFF; DNA: TGCAGCGTTGAAGGCACAGGGGGCACTGAAGCTTTCTTT; size: .; D: TRBD1; V: TRBV29-1; J: TRBJ1-1
CDR3: CASSRRLASDSSGANVLTF; DNA: TGTGCCAGCAGCCGTAGACTAGCGTCTGATAGCTCTGGGGCCAACGTCCTGACTTTC; size: .; D: TRBD2; V: TRBV5-4; J: TRBJ2-6
CDR3: CASSPDRGSTEAFF; DNA: TGTGCCAGTAGCCCGGACAGGGGGAGCACTGAAGCTTTCTTT; size: .; D: TRBD1; V: TRBV19; J: TRBJ1-1
CDR3: CASSYQGRGNTEAFF; DNA: TGTGCCAGCAGTTACCAGGGGCGCGGGAACACTGAAGCTTTCTTT; size: .; D: .; V: TRBV6-5; J: TRBJ1-1
CDR3: CASSLQGTDTQYF; DNA: TGTGCCAGCAGCTTGCAGGGGACAGATACGCAGTATTTT; size: .; D: .; V: TRBV5-4; J: TRBJ2-3
CDR3: CASSLRNTEAFF; DNA: TGTGCCAGCAGCTTACGGAACACTGAAGCTTTCTTT; size: few; D: .; V: TRBV11-2; J: TRBJ1-1
CDR3: CASSLTSVNTEAFF; DNA: TGTGCCAGCAGCTTGACATCGGTGAACACTGAAGCTTTCTTT; size: .; D: .; V: TRBV7-9; J: TRBJ1-1
CDR3: CASSMRLASSYEQYF; DNA: TGTGCCAGTAGTATGAGACTAGCGAGCTCCTACGAGCAGTACTTC; size: few; D: TRBD2; V: TRBV19; J: TRBJ2-7
CDR3: CSASPGTGQTYQPQHF; DNA: TGCAGTGCTAGTCCCGGGACAGGGCAAACTTATCAGCCCCAGCATTTT; size: once; D: TRBD1; V: TRBV20-1; J: TRBJ1-5
CDR3: CASSIARGGSNQPQHF; DNA: TGTGCCAGTAGTATAGCGAGAGGGGGTAGCAATCAGCCCCAGCATTTT; size: .; D: .; V: TRBV19; J: TRBJ1-5
CDR3: CASSDGPELETQYF; DNA: TGTGCCAGCAGCGATGGACCCGAGCTGGAGACCCAGTACTTC; size: .; D: .; V: TRBV9; J: TRBJ2-5
CDR3: CASSLRGETQYF; DNA: TGTGCCAGCAGCTTGCGAGGAGAGACCCAGTACTTC; size: .; D: .; V: TRBV11-3; J: TRBJ2-5